The 20 T cell receptor beta chains reported below all come from one sample, sequenced in a study of blood T cell repertoires in COVID-19. Clones were read by immunoSEQ multiplex PCR, and TCRdb kept only the in-frame ones, dropping some. The sample yields over 200,000 clones, 81% seen once. Sequencing input: peripheral blood. The receptors derive from a woman older than 75 with acute or convalescent COVID-19.

The chain links TRBV18 to TRBJ1-1; 10 bases are a match to TRBD1. From germline, CDR1 is KGHSH and CDR2 LQKENI. J was trimmed by 5 bases and V by 3 bases; bases with no gene match: 3. CDR3 length: 14 residues. CDR3 in DNA: TGTGCCAGCTCACCGGACAGGGGGTGGACTGAAGCTTTCTTT. Protein product: CASSPDRGWTEAFF.

V is TRBV5-1 and J is TRBJ2-6; a possible D gene is TRBD1 (6 bases). The CDR3 consists of 17 residues. Germline V CDR1 and CDR2: SGHRS, YFSETQ. V was pared by 0 bases and J by 2 bases, with 12 bases between. CDR3 sequence reads: CASSLDTGMAGANVLTF. The DNA of the CDR3 is TGCGCCAGCAGCTTGGATACAGGGATGGCTGGGGCCAACGTCCTGACTTTC.

This clone occurred a few times. This chain connects TRBV6-5 to TRBJ1-2; TRBD1 matches 10 bases. V was clipped by 7 bases and J by 7 bases; unmatched bases: 3. The CDR3 totals 12 residues. In germline, CDR1 is MNHEY, CDR2 SVGAGI. Here the CDR3 DNA reads TGTGCCAGCACGTGGACAGGGGGTGGCTACACCTTC. Encoded protein: CASTWTGGGYTF.

The rearrangement links TRBV28 to TRBJ1-4; D is perhaps TRBD1 (5 bases). Trimming stripped 6 bases from V and 3 bases from J, with 14 bases between. The CDR3 has 15 residues. CDR1 and CDR2 from the germline V gene are MDHEN and SYDVKM. The CDR3 protein is CASSLRGAANEKLFF. The CDR3 nucleotides are TGTGCCAGCAGCTTGCGTGGGGCCGCTAATGAAAAACTGTTTTTT.

The chain combines TRBV6-1 with TRBJ1-4; D is unclear. The V end was cut by 2 bases, the J end by 6 bases, with 10 bases between. The CDR3 length is 14 residues. Per the germline V gene, CDR1 is MNHNS and CDR2 is SASEGT. CDR3 sequence: CASSERGWDEKLFF. CDR3 sequence (DNA): TGTGCCAGCAGTGAACGGGGTTGGGATGAAAAACTGTTTTTT.

The chain is built from TRBV2 and TRBJ1-1, with 9 nucleotides matching TRBD1. The ends lost 6 bases at V and 2 bases at J; junction bases unmatched: 4. The CDR3 consists of 14 residues. Germline V gene sequence: CDR1 SNHLY, CDR2 FYNNEI. The CDR3 nucleotides read TGTGCCAGCAGGTACAGGGGGCAAAACACTGAAGCTTTCTTT. Its translation: CASRYRGQNTEAFF.

CDR3 amino acids: CASSPGQGAEAFF. CDR3 in DNA: TGTGCCAGCTCACCCGGACAGGGAGCTGAAGCTTTCTTT. The V call is TRBV18, the J call TRBJ1-1; TRBD1 matches at 8 bases. CDR1 is KGHSH and CDR2 is LQKENI in the germline V gene. The trim removed 3 bases at V and 6 bases at J, leaving 3 bases unmatched. This CDR3 region has 13 residues.

The sample holds many counts of this clone. At the DNA level, this CDR3 is encoded by other sequences in the same sample as well. The rearrangement links TRBV18 to TRBJ2-5, with no clear D. The V end lost 6 bases, the J end lost 4 bases, and 6 bases lay between the germline ends. The germline V gene has CDR1 KGHSH and CDR2 LQKENI. The CDR3 consists of 11 residues. CDR3 DNA: TGTGCCAGCTCCCCTTCAGAGACCCAGTACTTC. Its protein product is CASSPSETQYF. The full variable domain, its missing parts supplied by reference TRBV18 and TRBJ2-5, is NAGVMQNPRHLVRRRGQEARLRCSPMKGHSHVYWYRQLPEEGLKFMVYLQKENIIDESGMPKERFSAEFPKEGPSILRIQQVVRGDSAAYFCASSPSETQYFGPGTRLLVL.

In this sample, this clone turned up a few times. The CDR3 loop is CASSPRQGETQYF. CDR3 DNA: TGTGCCAGCTCACCGAGACAGGGAGAGACCCAGTACTTC. V is TRBV18 and J is TRBJ2-5; 7 nucleotides match TRBD1. With 3 bases clipped from V and 4 bases from J, the junction kept 2 bases outside the gene matches. Germline lookup yields CDR1 KGHSH and CDR2 LQKENI. CDR3 size: 13 residues.

The chain links TRBV7-2 to TRBJ2-1; 15 bases agree with TRBD2. Germline V CDR1 and CDR2: SGHTA, FQGNSA. CDR3 size: 15 residues. Trimming at V came to 8 bases and at J to 4 bases, leaving 3 bases not matched to a gene. CDR3 DNA: TGTGCCAGCGGACTAGCGGGGGGGTTTTACAATGAGCAGTTCTTC. It encodes CASGLAGGFYNEQFF.

The chain links TRBV3-1 (or the pseudogene TRBV3-2) to TRBJ2-5; 11 nucleotides match TRBD1. The CDR3 totals 16 residues. Losses at the gene ends were 4 bases for V and 4 bases for J; bases not matched to a gene: 8. Germline-derived CDR1 and CDR2 are LGHDT and YNNKEL (reference sequence). CDR3 nucleotide sequence: TGTGCCAGCAGCCTAAGGGGACAGGGGGGGAGAGAGACCCAGTACTTC. It is translated as CASSLRGQGGRETQYF.

Only one count was recorded for this clone. This chain links TRBV29-1 with TRBJ1-4, with a weak D call TRBD1 (5 bases). The length of the CDR3 is 18 residues. The ends were cut back, 5 bases at V and 0 bases at J, with 22 bases in the middle. Germline lookup yields CDR1 SQVTM and CDR2 ANQGSEA. Written as DNA, the CDR3 is TGCAGCGTTCGGGGGACCGGGACCGCTCTCTCAACTAATGAAAAACTGTTTTTT. Its translation: CSVRGTGTALSTNEKLFF.

V gene TRBV7-2 combines with J gene TRBJ2-1; a weak D match, TRBD2 (6 bases). V gave up 3 bases and J gave up 3 bases, with 12 bases separating them. CDR1 and CDR2 (germline): SGHTA, FQGNSA. The CDR3 totals 15 residues. CDR3 bases: TGTGCCAGCAGCTTTCTTGGGGGAGGCTACAATGAGCAGTTCTTC. This codes for CASSFLGGGYNEQFF.

This chain connects TRBV6-5 to TRBJ1-3; D unclear. The CDR3 runs 14 residues. V was cut by 4 bases and J by 2 bases, with 9 bases left in between. The germline gives CDR1 MNHEY, CDR2 SVGAGI. The CDR3 protein is CASSSTVAGNTIYF. Written as DNA, the CDR3 is TGTGCCAGCAGTTCAACTGTCGCTGGAAACACCATATATTTT.

The chain has TRBV3-1 (or the pseudogene TRBV3-2) and TRBJ2-1; TRBD2 matches 11 bases. The CDR3 length is 14 residues. The germline V gene encodes CDR1 LGHDT and CDR2 YNNKEL (reference sequence). With V trimmed by 4 bases and J by 8 bases, 4 bases remained unmatched. In DNA, the CDR3 is TGTGCCAGCAGCCTAGCGGGAGGGCCGGATGAGCAGTTCTTC. Its translation is CASSLAGGPDEQFF.

This clone was picked up one time. The V gene is TRBV19, the J gene TRBJ2-3; a possible D gene is TRBD1 (7 bases). The length of the CDR3 is 18 residues. Germline CDR1 is LNHDA and CDR2 is SQIVND (reference sequence). Trimming removed 3 bases at V and 2 bases at J, with 21 bases between. The CDR3 region is CASSMGQPTRFHTDTQYF. The CDR3 coding sequence is TGTGCCAGTAGTATGGGACAGCCGACTAGGTTTCACACAGATACGCAGTATTTT.

The CDR3 DNA sequence: TGTGCCAGCTGCCGGGACAGGGGAGCCGGGGCCAACGTCCTGACTTTC. Amino acid sequence: CASCRDRGAGANVLTF. J is TRBJ2-6 and V is TRBV27; 10 nucleotides agree with TRBD1. This CDR3 has 16 residues. Germline CDR1 reads MNHEY; CDR2 reads SMNVEV (reference sequence). The V and J ends lost 8 bases and 4 bases, in that order; junction bases with no gene match: 8.

The chain uses TRBV6-1 and TRBJ2-7; D remains unclear. There are 13 residues in the CDR3. V dropped 7 bases and J dropped 2 bases, with 12 bases sitting between them. CDR1 and CDR2 from the germline V gene are MNHNS and SASEGT. The CDR3 DNA reads as TGTGCCAGCACCGACGACATAGCCTACGAGCAGTACTTC. This gives the protein CASTDDIAYEQYF.

The genes are TRBV19 and TRBJ2-7; 7 nucleotides agree with TRBD1. This CDR3 has 16 amino acids. Germline V gene data show CDR1 as LNHDA and CDR2 as SQIVND (reference sequence). Losses at the gene ends were 5 bases for V and 3 bases for J; bases not matched to a gene: 13. The CDR3: CASSVEGTAFSYEQYF. The CDR3 bases are TGTGCCAGTAGTGTCGAAGGGACAGCCTTCAGCTACGAGCAGTACTTC.

V gene TRBV27 combines with J gene TRBJ2-1, with D tentatively TRBD2 (5 bases). Germline lookup yields CDR1 MNHEY and CDR2 SMNVEV (reference sequence). V was pared by 5 bases and J by 4 bases, with 15 bases between. The CDR3 covers 15 residues. The CDR3 loop is CASSRDSGIYNEQFF. CDR3 DNA: TGTGCCAGCAGTCGGGATTCCGGAATATACAATGAGCAGTTCTTC.